This paragraph covers one T cell receptor beta chain sequence. The antigen is undetermined. The germline V gene encodes CDR1 SGHRS and CDR2 YFSETQ. CDR3 length equals 15 residues. J was trimmed by 3 bases and V by 8 bases; bases with no gene match: 12. Tagging with unique molecular identifiers was a feature of the TCR beta cDNA libraries. Using its own MiXCR run on the PCR reads, TCRdb lists one record per CDR3 protein. This table has around 710,000 distinct CDR3 sequences, 46% appearing once. This sample was included in a study of post-analysis software for immune sequencing data. Study overall: Secondary progressive, relapsing-remitting and progressive-relapsing multiple sclerosis were among the included disease courses. Findings of the study overall: Multiple sclerosis patients had significantly lower normalized Chao1 diversity than controls. Strong co-clustering by F measure was evident for samples that had been prepared in the same batch. Controls showed lower frequencies than patients for roughly 5 TRBV segments, and TRBV5-6, TRBV5-1 and TRBV20-1 were among these.

The TCR was taken from a girl aged 5 to 17 with multiple sclerosis. The rearrangement links TRBV5-1 to TRBJ2-7; 9 nucleotides agree with TRBD1. Input material: blood. The CDR3 protein is CAREQGASDIYEQYF. The DNA of the CDR3 is TGCGCCAGGGAACAGGGGGCGTCGGATATCTACGAGCAGTACTTC.